This T cell receptor (beta chain) is drawn from a study of cytomegalovirus exposure and HLA in healthy donors (dated by TCRdb to 2016 to 2017). Concerning the study at large: An earlier analysis of several hundred of the donors reported 276 Gb of sequence data and 117 million unique TCR beta sequences obtained from about 200 million T cells. Along with the approximately 700-subject first cohort, a separate validation cohort of over 90 different subjects was used. Approximately 310 gigabases of sequencing data and approximately 80 million unique TCR sequences were included in an early release covering roughly 600 HLA-typed donors. In an earlier analysis of 550 to 700 of the donors, high-throughput TCR beta sequencing was used to judge whether each TCR beta V gene segment behaved as functional or pseudogenic. A later genetic analysis used genome-wide SNP genotypes for about 65% of the 666 donors, treating that subset as a discovery cohort. The number of typed donors differed by locus: about 620-640 for A, B, C, DRB1 and DQB1; 500 to 550 for DQA1; approximately 600 for DPA1; and about 450 for DPB1. Class I and class II HLA loci were covered by the typing at four-digit resolution. Across 398 genotyped donors of the cohort, an average of roughly 230,000 unique TCR beta nucleotide sequences per donor were sequenced, and about a sixth of those sequences were non-productive. High-throughput TCR immunosequencing, statistical association of individual TCRs with disease status, and machine learning were combined to predict cytomegalovirus infection status. Every discovery cohort repertoire had been produced on one sequencing platform. The later analysis used no new phenotypic data to find candidate immune exposures, relying instead on TCR beta sequences and their occurrence across donors. Using immunosequencing, the study profiled T cell repertoires from 500 to 800 subjects and related those repertoires to cytomegalovirus serostatus. About five DR-DQ haplotypes were handled as single units for association and clustering because linkage in the cohort was strong. Donor age, sex, ethnicity and CMV serostatus were collected together with the repertoire data. In a later analysis, previously published TCR beta repertoires from 600 to 850 donors were re-analyzed and high-resolution HLA genotyping was added so that TCR occurrence patterns could be studied. The aim of the study was to test whether cataloging public T cell receptors could identify signatures of past pathogen exposure. Of the approximately 400 genotyped donors, over 65% fell in the genetic ancestry cluster associated with self-reported Caucasian donors. Results the study describes overall, beyond this receptor: It was suggested by the authors that the approach could potentially be generalized to other disease states and immunological phenotypes. In a later analysis, several top co-occurrence clusters were reported to appear linked to parvovirus B19, influenza, CMV and Epstein-Barr virus. An earlier analysis of approximately 600 of the donors showed that most TCR beta V segments appeared in productive rearrangements either about 90% or about 30% of the time, which broadly matched IMGT annotations. In a later analysis, HLA-associated TCR beta chains showed more clonal expansion and lower generation probabilities than non-associated chains that were equally common. Strong co-occurrence of HLA alleles, especially DR and DQ, made assigning TCR associations to individual alleles difficult. According to a later genetic analysis, donors in an Asian-associated ancestry cluster had fewer N-insertions in productive TCRs than the approximately 630-donor mean. In a later genetic analysis, a missense DCLRE1C variant was associated with V-gene and J-gene trimming of TCR beta chains, and the association was replicated in an independent cohort. Immune exposure information for the cohort was limited to CMV serostatus. Because HLA typing was unavailable for some donors at each locus, only the typed subset was used in association tests. The classifier was reported to diagnose cytomegalovirus status with high specificity and sensitivity in both the original and validation cohorts. Some 15 rarely observed V segments, including chromosome 9 orphons, were excluded from the earlier analysis of a few hundred of the donors because counts were too low. Roughly uniform sequencing depth across donors was assumed in presence/absence analyses, although this assumption may not hold. A few of the identified cytomegalovirus-associated TCR beta chains were confirmed in vitro to be specific for cytomegalovirus antigens. A later analysis found that most CMV-associated TCR beta chains appeared HLA-restricted, with HLA associations seemingly driven largely by CMV exposure. In a later analysis, over 15,000 TCR beta sequences were associated with specific HLA alleles at a false discovery rate of 0.05. Most TCR sequences were seen in very few donors, while some public TCRs were found in many individuals. In this cohort, only TCR beta chains were sequenced, and detectable features were limited by the absence of alpha or paired-chain data. A total of 164 TCR beta chains were listed by the study as associated with cytomegalovirus. A further reported finding was that TCR beta sequences accurately predicted the HLA-A and HLA-B alleles for most subjects in the first cohort. The sequencing pipeline was judged likely to have produced a cluster of highly shared sequence variants as a technical artifact. Correlated functional status among segregating V segments might reflect linkage disequilibrium, but an unknown experimental factor could not be ruled out. Because the 87-base-pair reads could not distinguish some IMGT-functional V segments, including TRBV6-2 and TRBV6-3, those segments were excluded. In a later analysis, the rate of TCR association differed among HLA loci, with DRB1 alleles having the most associated TCRs and HLA-C alleles having the fewest.

In total, over 600 healthy bone marrow donors made up the cohort. All cohort members were sampled while nominally healthy, although unrecorded immune exposures were likely present. The donor tested CMV seronegative and was one of the 352 seronegative cohort members. A peripheral blood sample was collected from each donor, and TCR beta sequencing was performed on peripheral blood mononuclear cells. Genomic DNA was extracted from the blood cell samples with the Qiagen DNeasy Blood Extraction Kit. The library relied on the immunoSEQ multiplex PCR assay. For the multiplex PCR, a mixture combining 60 forward primers for TCR Vbeta segments and 13 reverse primers for TCR Jbeta segments was used. The CDR3 region of rearranged TCR beta genes was amplified from genomic DNA by a multiplex PCR assay. The amplified TCR beta libraries were sequenced on the Illumina HiSeq System as 87-base-pair reads. In the paper's pipeline: A later analysis counted 75 million to 100 million unique TCR beta chains across the 670 or so repertoires, and some 11 million of these chains were shared by at least two donors. Raw reads were error-corrected and collapsed into unique sequences with a nearest-neighbor algorithm that merged closely related sequences to remove PCR and sequencing errors. Alignment of CDR3 sequences to IMGT reference sequences was used to assign V, D and J gene segments. For a sequence to be retained, a match of at least six nucleotides was required to both a V gene segment and a J gene segment. Rearrangements were classified as productive when the CDR3 lacked stop codons and remained in frame with V and J, and all other rearrangements were classified as non-productive. CDR3 was defined according to IMGT convention as the region running from the second conserved V-encoded cysteine to the conserved J-encoded phenylalanine. The earlier analysis of about 500 of the donors excluded sequences that lacked an unambiguous match to a single V gene segment. In an earlier analysis of several hundred of the donors, V segments were called functional above 56.7% productive rearrangements and were called segregating when the between-donor standard deviation exceeded 5%. A statistical classification framework was developed to diagnose cytomegalovirus status using the catalog of TCR beta chain sequences. V and J gene assignment, in a later analysis, came from comparing TCR nucleotide sequences with IMGT/GENE-DB human TR gene sequences. A later analysis assigned CDR3 sequences and most-parsimonious VDJ recombination scenarios with the TCRdist pipeline. A later analysis defined each TCR beta chain by its CDR3 amino acid sequence plus V-gene family, and excluded reads lacking a unique V-gene family. To address suspected cross-contamination and a sequencing artifact, a later analysis removed around 600 highly shared, low-generation-probability nucleotide sequences. In a later analysis, a clonal expansion index for each public chain was calculated from normalized within-repertoire ranks of inferred template counts. Generation probabilities in a later analysis came from a VDJ recombination model fitted to out-of-frame rearrangements, and those results were checked against IGoR. Hypergeometric tests were used in a later analysis to score TCR-TCR, TCR-HLA and TCR-CMV co-occurrence, with a repertoire-size bias correction applied to the TCR pairs. To estimate false discovery rates, a later analysis permuted the HLA or CMV assignments 20 times. In a later analysis, co-occurring TCRs were grouped with DBSCAN, and TCRdist sequence similarity was added when clustering was performed within HLA-allele-positive subsets. Repertoires with fewer than 30,000 or more than 120,000 public chains, plus five repertoires with anomalous nucleotide sharing, were excluded from co-occurrence clustering. This immuneACCESS table, as held by TCRdb, lists in-frame sequences with V and J called but not all clones. Of the missing ones, under half trace to an unresolved V gene in checked studies; the others have no known cause. From that table come the V and J calls and clone size; the DNA was used to work out D and trimming. The sample table holds about 140,000 clones, of which approximately 80% were seen once. The ten top clones hold 4.5% to 6% of the sample.

According to the germline V gene, CDR1 reads MNHNS and CDR2 reads SASEGT. V lost 1 base and J lost 6 bases; the stretch between them is 12 bases long. The CDR3 runs 15 residues from the cysteine to the phenylalanine. The DNA shown is the 45-base CDR3, in frame from base 1. Turning to this clone: Its recognized antigen is unknown. The record has no base qualities; no much larger clone is one base away.

Recombination joined TRBV6-1 with TRBJ1-4; the D region possibly corresponds to TRBD1 (5 bases align). This TCR derives from a woman between 50 and 59 years old in good health and CMV-seronegative. The sequenced material came from PBMCs. The CDR3: CASSEEGRVHEKLFF. The sequenced DNA: TGTGCCAGCAGTGAAGAGGGCAGGGTTCATGAAAAACTGTTTTTT.